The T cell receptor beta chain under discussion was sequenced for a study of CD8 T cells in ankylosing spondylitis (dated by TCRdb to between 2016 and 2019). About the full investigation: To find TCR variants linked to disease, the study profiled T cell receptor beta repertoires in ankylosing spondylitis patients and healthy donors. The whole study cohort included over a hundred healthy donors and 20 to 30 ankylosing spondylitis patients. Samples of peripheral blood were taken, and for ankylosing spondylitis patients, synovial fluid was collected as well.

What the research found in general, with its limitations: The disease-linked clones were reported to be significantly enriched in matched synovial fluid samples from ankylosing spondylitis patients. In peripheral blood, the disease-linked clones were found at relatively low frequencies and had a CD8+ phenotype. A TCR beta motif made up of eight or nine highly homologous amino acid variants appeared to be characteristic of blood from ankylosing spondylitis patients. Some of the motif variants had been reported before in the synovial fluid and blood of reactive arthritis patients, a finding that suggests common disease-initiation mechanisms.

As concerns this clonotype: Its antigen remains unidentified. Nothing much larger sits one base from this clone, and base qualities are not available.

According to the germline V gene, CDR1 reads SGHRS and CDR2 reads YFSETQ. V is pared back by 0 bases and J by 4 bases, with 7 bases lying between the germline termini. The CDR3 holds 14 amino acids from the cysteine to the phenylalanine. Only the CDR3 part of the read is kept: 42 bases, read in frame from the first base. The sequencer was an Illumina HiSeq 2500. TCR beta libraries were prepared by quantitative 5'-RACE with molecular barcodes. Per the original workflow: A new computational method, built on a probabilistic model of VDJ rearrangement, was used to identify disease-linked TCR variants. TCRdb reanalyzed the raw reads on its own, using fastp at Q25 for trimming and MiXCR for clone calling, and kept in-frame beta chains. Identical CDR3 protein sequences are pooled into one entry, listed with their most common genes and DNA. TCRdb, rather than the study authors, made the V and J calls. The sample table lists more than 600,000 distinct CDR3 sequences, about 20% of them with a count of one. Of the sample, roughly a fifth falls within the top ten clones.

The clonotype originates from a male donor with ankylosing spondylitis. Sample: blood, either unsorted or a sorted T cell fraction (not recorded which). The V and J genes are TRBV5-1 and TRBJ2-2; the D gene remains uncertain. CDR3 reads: CASSLVGITGELFF. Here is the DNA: TGCGCCAGCAGCTTGGTGGGAATCACCGGGGAGCTGTTTTTT.